These 5 T cell receptor beta chains were sequenced from one sample in a study of tumor-infiltrating lymphocytes in oesophageal squamous cell carcinoma. TCRdb itself ran the PCR reads through MiXCR, one entry per CDR3 protein. The table lists 15,000 to 20,000 distinct CDR3 sequences, around 41% of them singletons. The specimen was normal esophageal tissue next to the tumor. These receptors all come from a male donor with esophageal squamous cell carcinoma.

This clonotype was detected once. The CDR3 spells CASSLASGAYNEQFF. CDR3 nucleotide sequence: TGTGCCAGCAGCTTAGCTAGCGGCGCCTACAATGAGCAGTTCTTC. The V call is TRBV7-2, the J call TRBJ2-1; D perhaps matches TRBD2 (6 bases). V lost 0 bases, J lost 2 bases, and 8 bases lay in between. Germline V gives CDR1 SGHTA, CDR2 FQGNSA. The CDR3 covers 15 residues.

The chain has TRBV6-8 and TRBJ2-5; 13 bases are a match to TRBD2. The better agreement between TRBJ2-7 and the DNA end casts doubt on the J call. Germline loops: CDR1 MNHGY, CDR2 SAAAGT. This CDR3 is built from 16 residues. The CDR3 DNA sequence: TGTGCCAGCAGTCCTACTTGGACTAGCGGGAGTATCGAGCAGTACTTC. Residues: CASSPTWTSGSIEQYF.

V and J are TRBV7-3 and TRBJ2-4, with TRBD2 matching over 7 bases. The J call may be incorrect, as the DNA end agrees better with TRBJ2-1. The CDR3 covers 15 residues. Germline values: CDR1 SGHTA, CDR2 FQGTGA. Here the CDR3 DNA reads TGTGCCAGCAGCCGGTGGGCGGGAGAGGGAAATGAGCAGTTCTTC. It specifies CASSRWAGEGNEQFF.

The chain carries TRBV5-4 and TRBJ1-1; D call uncertain. Between the trimmed V and J ends, which lost 0 bases and 1 base, there was a span of 10 bases. The CDR3 spans 15 residues. The germline V gene has CDR1 SGHNT and CDR2 YYREEE (reference sequence). CDR3 bases: TGTGCCAGCAGCTTGGATATTGTGACGAACACTGAAGCTTTCTTT. It specifies CASSLDIVTNTEAFF.

This clonotype appeared a single time. Just one base apart from a much larger clone, this may be a read error. This CDR3 is CASSFRGTGELYF. Here the CDR3 DNA reads TGTGCCAGCAGTTTCCGGGGGACCGGGGAGCTGTATTTT. The chain joins TRBV12-3 or TRBV12-4 to TRBJ2-5; TRBD2 is a possible D gene (6 bases). The CDR3 is made up of 13 amino acids.